The entry below describes one T cell receptor (beta chain). Study processing details: By means of reference gene primer amplification, nucleated cell counts were estimated. Assay used: immunoSEQ multiplex PCR; TCRdb lists only in-frame clones, some missing. That table supplies the V and J calls and clone size; D and trimming were determined from the DNA. The sample lists about 210,000 clones; around 80% were seen once. The sample comes from a study of blood T cell repertoires in COVID-19. For the study at large: COVID-19 samples, acute and convalescent, were from the United States, Italy and Spain. In each case, the material was cDNA or gDNA derived from T cells, B-cell-depleted T cells, or PBMCs.

Looked up from germline, CDR1 is DFQATT and CDR2 is SNEGSKA (reference sequence). The CDR3 has 17 amino acids. V was clipped by 3 bases and J by 0 bases; unmatched bases: 12. The chain joins TRBV20-1 to TRBJ2-7, with 9 bases matching TRBD2. This clonotype originated in a man over 45 with active or convalescent COVID-19. The specimen was peripheral blood. Here the CDR3 reads CSASVGRGGLLSYEQYF. CDR3 nucleotides: TGCAGTGCTAGTGTCGGGCGGGGGGGTCTTCTCTCCTACGAGCAGTACTTC.